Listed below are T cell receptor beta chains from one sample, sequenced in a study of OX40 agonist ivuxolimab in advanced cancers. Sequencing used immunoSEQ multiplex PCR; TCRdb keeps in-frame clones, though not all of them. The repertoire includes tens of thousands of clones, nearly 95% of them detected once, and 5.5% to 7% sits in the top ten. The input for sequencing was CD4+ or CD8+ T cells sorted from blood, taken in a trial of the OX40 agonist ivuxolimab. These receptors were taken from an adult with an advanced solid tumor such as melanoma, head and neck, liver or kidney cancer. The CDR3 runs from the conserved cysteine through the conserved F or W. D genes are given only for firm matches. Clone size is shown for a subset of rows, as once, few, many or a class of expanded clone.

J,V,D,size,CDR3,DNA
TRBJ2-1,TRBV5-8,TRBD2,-,CASSLAWTSGLGEQFF,TGTGCCAGCAGCTTGGCCTGGACTAGCGGTCTAGGTGAGCAGTTCTTC
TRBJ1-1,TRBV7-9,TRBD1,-,CASSFGRTGQNTEAFF,TGTGCCAGCAGCTTCGGACGGACAGGGCAGAACACTGAAGCTTTCTTT
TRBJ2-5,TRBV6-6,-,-,CASSYSTETQYF,TGTGCCAGCAGTTACTCGACAGAGACCCAGTACTTC
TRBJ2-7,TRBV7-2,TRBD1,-,CASSFPRDRDPKLYEQYF,TGTGCCAGCAGCTTCCCCCGGGACAGGGATCCGAAGTTATACGAGCAGTACTTC
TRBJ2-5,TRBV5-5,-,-,CASSLASGRGETQYF,TGTGCCAGCAGCTTGGCGTCAGGGAGAGGGGAGACCCAGTACTTC
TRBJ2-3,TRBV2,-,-,CASSQDTQYF,TGTGCCAGCAGCCAAGATACGCAGTATTTT
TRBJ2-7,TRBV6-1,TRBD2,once,CASSEVAGGIYEQYF,TGTGCCAGCAGTGAAGTAGCGGGAGGGATCTACGAGCAGTACTTC
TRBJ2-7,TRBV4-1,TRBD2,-,CASSQVSSGDYEQYF,TGCGCCAGCAGCCAAGTCTCTAGCGGGGACTACGAGCAGTACTTC
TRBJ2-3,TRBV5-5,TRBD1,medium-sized,CASSDGTGTQYF,TGTGCCAGCAGCGATGGGACAGGTACGCAGTATTTT
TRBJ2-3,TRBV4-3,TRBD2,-,CASSDVLAGGPSLGSTDTQYF,TGCGCCAGCAGCGACGTACTAGCGGGGGGGCCCAGCTTAGGCAGCACAGATACGCAGTATTTT
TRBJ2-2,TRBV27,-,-,CASSPHGAGRTGELFF,TGTGCCAGCAGTCCCCACGGGGCGGGAAGAACCGGGGAGCTGTTTTTT
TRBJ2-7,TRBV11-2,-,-,CASSLGEQYF,TGTGCCAGCAGCTTAGGAGAGCAGTACTTC
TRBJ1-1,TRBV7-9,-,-,CASSLLVGIGGDTEAFF,TGTGCCAGCAGCTTACTTGTAGGGATCGGCGGGGACACTGAAGCTTTCTTT
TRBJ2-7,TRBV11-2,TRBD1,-,CASSVTGGNYEQYF,TGTGCCAGCAGCGTGACAGGGGGCAACTACGAGCAGTACTTC
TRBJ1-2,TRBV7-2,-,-,CASSSSLSHGYTF,TGTGCCAGCAGCTCGTCCTTGAGTCATGGCTACACCTTC
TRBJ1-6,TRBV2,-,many,CAVWASTGVGGSPLHF,TGTGCCGTCTGGGCCTCGACAGGCGTGGGTGGGTCACCCCTCCACTTT
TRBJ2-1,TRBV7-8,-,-,CASSFGTVNEQFF,TGTGCCAGCAGCTTTGGGACCGTCAATGAGCAGTTCTTC
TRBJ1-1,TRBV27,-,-,CASSFSRVTEAFF,TGTGCCAGCAGTTTTTCCAGAGTCACTGAAGCTTTCTTT
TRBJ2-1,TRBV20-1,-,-,CSTEAYNEQFF,TGCAGTACTGAAGCCTACAATGAGCAGTTCTTC
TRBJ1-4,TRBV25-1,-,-,CASRDGRRNEKLFF,TGTGCCAGCAGAGATGGACGGCGAAATGAAAAACTGTTTTTT
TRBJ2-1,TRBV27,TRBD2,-,CASSMFSGGAYNEQFF,TGTGCCAGCAGTATGTTTAGCGGGGGGGCCTACAATGAGCAGTTCTTC
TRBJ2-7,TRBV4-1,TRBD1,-,CASSQSDRTYEQYF,TGCGCCAGCAGCCAATCGGACAGGACCTACGAGCAGTACTTC
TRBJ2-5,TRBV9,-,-,CASSVEGSEYETQYF,TGTGCCAGCAGCGTAGAGGGCAGCGAGTATGAGACCCAGTACTTC
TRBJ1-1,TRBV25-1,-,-,CASSEYNPVSGNEAFF,TGTGCCAGCAGTGAATATAACCCCGTGTCAGGGAATGAAGCTTTCTTT
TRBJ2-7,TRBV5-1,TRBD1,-,CASSPGQNSYEQYF,TGCGCCAGCAGCCCGGGACAGAACTCCTACGAGCAGTACTTC
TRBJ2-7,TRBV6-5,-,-,CASSLRTSYEQYF,TGTGCCAGCAGCCTCAGGACCTCCTACGAGCAGTACTTC
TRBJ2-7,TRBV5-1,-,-,CASSLNYQSDEQYF,TGCGCCAGCAGCTTAAACTATCAGTCCGACGAGCAGTACTTC
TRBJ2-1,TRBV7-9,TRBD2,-,CASAGLAAYNEQFF,TGTGCCAGCGCCGGACTAGCGGCTTACAATGAGCAGTTCTTC
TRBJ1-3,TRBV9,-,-,CASSVDEGTGNTIYF,TGTGCCAGCAGCGTAGACGAGGGCACTGGAAACACCATATATTTT
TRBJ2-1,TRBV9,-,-,CASSVAGASVNEQFF,TGTGCCAGCAGCGTAGCTGGCGCTAGCGTCAATGAGCAGTTCTTC
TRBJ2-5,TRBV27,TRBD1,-,CASSPGTGRAKEAQYF,TGTGCCAGCAGTCCAGGGACAGGGAGGGCCAAGGAGGCCCAGTACTTC
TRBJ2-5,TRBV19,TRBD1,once,CASSIGTGLETQYF,TGTGCCAGTAGTATTGGGACAGGGTTAGAGACCCAGTACTTC
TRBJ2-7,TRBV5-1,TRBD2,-,CASSPGTSGMYEQYF,TGCGCCAGCAGCCCCGGGACTAGCGGGATGTACGAGCAGTACTTC
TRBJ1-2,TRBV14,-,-,CASSHTESQGSDYGYTF,TGTGCCAGCAGCCACACCGAATCACAGGGCAGCGACTATGGCTACACCTTC
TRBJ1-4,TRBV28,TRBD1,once,CASSSDRGRGNEKLFF,TGTGCCAGCAGCTCGGACAGGGGGCGAGGTAATGAAAAACTGTTTTTT
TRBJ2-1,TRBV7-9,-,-,CASSRREVSNEQFF,TGTGCCAGCAGCCGACGCGAGGTGAGCAATGAGCAGTTCTTC
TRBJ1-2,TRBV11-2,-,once,CASSLLWKYGYTF,TGTGCCAGCAGCTTACTATGGAAGTATGGCTACACCTTC
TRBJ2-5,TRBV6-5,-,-,CASSYLIDQETQYF,TGTGCCAGCAGTTACTTGATCGACCAAGAGACCCAGTACTTC
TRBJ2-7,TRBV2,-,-,CASSPTVWGEQYF,TGTGCCAGCAGTCCGACTGTATGGGGAGAGCAGTACTTC
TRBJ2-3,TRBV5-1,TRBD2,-,CASSLEGLAGGRDGTDTQYF,TGCGCCAGCAGCTTGGAGGGACTAGCGGGAGGAAGAGACGGCACAGATACGCAGTATTTT
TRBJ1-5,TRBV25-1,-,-,CASSNPGDRQPQHF,TGTGCCAGCAGCAACCCAGGGGATCGTCAGCCCCAGCACTTT
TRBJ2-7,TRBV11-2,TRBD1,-,CASSLRQGAIYEQYF,TGTGCCAGCAGCCTACGACAGGGAGCCATCTACGAGCAGTACTTC
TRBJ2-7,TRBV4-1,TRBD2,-,CASSRVLAGDGEQYF,TGCGCCAGCAGCCGAGTACTAGCGGGAGATGGCGAGCAGTACTTC
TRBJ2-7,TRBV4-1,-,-,CASSQDLRNEQYF,TGCGCCAGCAGCCAAGATCTACGGAACGAGCAGTACTTC
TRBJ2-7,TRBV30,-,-,CAWSAGIYEQYF,TGTGCCTGGAGTGCTGGGATCTACGAGCAGTACTTC
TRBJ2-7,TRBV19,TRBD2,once,CASSVTPPSSGHSYEQYF,TGTGCCAGTAGTGTCACCCCTCCCTCTAGCGGCCACTCCTACGAGCAGTACTTC
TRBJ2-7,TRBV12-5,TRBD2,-,CASGGAGGAYEQYF,TGTGCTAGTGGTGGGGCGGGAGGGGCCTACGAGCAGTACTTC
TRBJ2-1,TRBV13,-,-,CASSPTAGTLSYNEQFF,TGTGCCAGCAGTCCAACCGCCGGGACTCTATCCTACAATGAGCAGTTCTTC
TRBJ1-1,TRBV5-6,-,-,CASSTGDREAFF,TGTGCCAGCAGCACCGGCGACAGAGAAGCTTTCTTT
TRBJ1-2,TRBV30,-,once,CAWAPTNYGYTF,TGTGCCTGGGCTCCGACTAACTATGGCTACACCTTC